These T cell receptor beta chains were read from a single sample in a study of identical twins. TCRdb independently ran MiXCR on the 5' RACE reads; one entry per CDR3 protein. The table has hundreds of thousands of distinct CDR3 sequences, 8% to 9% seen once; the top ten hold about 2.1%. This sample also appeared in a second study, on yellow fever vaccine responses in identical twins.

Source material: memory (CD45RO+) T cells sorted from blood. These receptors came from a woman under 30 in good health. CDR3s include the opening cysteine and the closing phenylalanine or tryptophan. A D gene is named only where the DNA matches it firmly. Size is stated for part of the rows, as once, few or many counts, or as a class when the clone is expanded.

cdr3_length,clone_size,v_call,j_call,d_call,cdr3_aa,cdr3_nt
16,many,TRBV27,TRBJ2-1,NA,CASSLEAGLGYNEQFF,TGTGCCAGCAGTTTAGAGGCGGGACTGGGTTACAATGAGCAGTTCTTC
15,NA,TRBV7-2,TRBJ2-1,TRBD1,CASSLSGTGYNEQFF,TGTGCCAGCAGCCTGTCCGGGACAGGGTACAATGAGCAGTTCTTC
13,many,TRBV7-3,TRBJ2-1,NA,CASSLRGNNEQFF,TGTGCCAGCAGCTTAAGAGGAAACAATGAGCAGTTCTTC
16,NA,TRBV6-4,TRBJ2-3,TRBD2,CASSDQAGGGADTQYF,TGTGCCAGCAGTGACCAAGCGGGAGGAGGTGCAGATACGCAGTATTTT
13,NA,TRBV20-1,TRBJ1-3,NA,CSAREGAGNTIYF,TGCAGTGCTAGAGAAGGGGCTGGAAACACCATATATTTT
14,NA,TRBV3-1,TRBJ1-2,NA,CASSAYTGSNGYTF,TGTGCCAGCAGCGCATACACCGGCAGTAATGGCTACACCTTC
17,NA,TRBV7-2,TRBJ2-1,TRBD2,CASSLRRGGSSYNEQFF,TGTGCCAGCAGCTTGCGGCGGGGGGGAAGCTCCTACAATGAGCAGTTCTTC
14,many,TRBV12-3/TRBV12-4,TRBJ2-1,NA,CASSSQGGVDEQFF,TGTGCCAGCAGTTCCCAGGGGGGTGTAGATGAGCAGTTCTTC
13,many,TRBV24-1,TRBJ2-1,NA,CATSDGGRGEQFF,TGTGCCACCAGTGATGGGGGAAGGGGTGAGCAGTTCTTC
14,few,TRBV20-1,TRBJ1-2,NA,CSARQEPTNYGYTF,TGCAGTGCTAGACAGGAACCTACTAACTATGGCTACACCTTC
13,few,TRBV20-1,TRBJ1-1,NA,CSARPTGKTEAFF,TGCAGTGCTAGACCTACGGGGAAGACTGAAGCTTTCTTT
12,NA,TRBV3-1,TRBJ1-2,NA,CASSQEDYGYTF,TGTGCCAGCAGCCAAGAAGACTATGGCTACACCTTC
15,NA,TRBV25-1,TRBJ2-5,NA,CASSEAGPFQETQYF,TGTGCCAGCAGTGAGGCGGGGCCTTTCCAAGAGACCCAGTACTTC
13,few,TRBV2,TRBJ2-3,NA,CASRPDTTDTQYF,TGTGCCAGCAGGCCAGACACTACAGATACGCAGTATTTT
16,few,TRBV4-2,TRBJ1-1,NA,CASSQEGLPRGTEAFF,TGTGCCAGCAGCCAAGAGGGGCTTCCACGGGGAACTGAAGCTTTCTTT
16,many,TRBV5-1,TRBJ2-1,NA,CASSIQPGTSYNEQFF,TGCGCCAGCAGCATTCAACCCGGGACAAGCTACAATGAGCAGTTCTTC
16,few,TRBV29-1,TRBJ2-7,NA,CSVALKPGGTSYEQYF,TGCAGCGTTGCCCTCAAACCGGGCGGGACGAGTTACGAGCAGTACTTC
15,NA,TRBV2,TRBJ2-5,TRBD2,CASSRRGGGRETQYF,TGTGCCAGCAGCCGGCGGGGGGGCGGTCGGGAGACCCAGTACTTC
17,few,TRBV5-1,TRBJ2-1,TRBD2,CASRRLAGPSSYNEQFF,TGCGCCAGCAGGCGGCTAGCGGGGCCTAGCTCCTACAATGAGCAGTTCTTC
16,few,TRBV24-1,TRBJ2-3,NA,CATSDLGDSSPDTQYF,TGTGCCACCAGTGATTTGGGGGATAGTTCCCCAGATACGCAGTATTTT
15,NA,TRBV12-3/TRBV12-4,TRBJ2-1,TRBD2,CASSRGLAGANEQFF,TGTGCCAGCAGTCGAGGACTAGCGGGAGCTAATGAGCAGTTCTTC
16,many,TRBV10-2,TRBJ2-2,NA,CASTTPASRNTGELFF,TGCGCCAGCACCACGCCGGCTAGCAGAAACACCGGGGAGCTGTTTTTT
16,few,TRBV4-2,TRBJ2-5,TRBD2,CASSQGTSGSEETQYF,TGTGCCAGCAGCCAAGGGACTAGCGGGAGTGAAGAGACCCAGTACTTC
12,many,TRBV2,TRBJ2-5,NA,CASSGQQETQYF,TGTGCCAGCAGTGGACAGCAAGAGACCCAGTACTTC
19,NA,TRBV4-1,TRBJ1-4,NA,CASSQEGPGHSATNEKLFF,TGCGCCAGCAGCCAAGAAGGTCCGGGACACAGTGCAACTAATGAAAAACTGTTTTTT
13,NA,TRBV27,TRBJ1-2,NA,CASSFSKSYGYTF,TGTGCCAGCTCTTTTTCAAAGTCCTATGGCTACACCTTC
15,many,TRBV11-2,TRBJ2-1,TRBD2,CASSLSGASYNEQFF,TGTGCCAGCAGCTTGAGCGGGGCATCCTACAATGAGCAGTTCTTC
14,NA,TRBV10-3,TRBJ2-3,NA,CAISLGRDTDTQYF,TGTGCCATCAGTCTTGGCAGGGACACAGATACGCAGTATTTT
14,few,TRBV5-8,TRBJ1-2,NA,CASSPRRSFYGYTF,TGTGCCAGCAGCCCGCGGCGGAGTTTCTATGGCTACACCTTC
12,NA,TRBV14,TRBJ1-1,NA,CASSQGRGRAFF,TGTGCCAGCAGCCAGGGGAGGGGTCGGGCTTTCTTT
18,many,TRBV5-1,TRBJ2-1,TRBD2,CASSFAPGLAGGYNEQFF,TGCGCCAGCAGCTTTGCTCCGGGACTAGCGGGGGGGTACAATGAGCAGTTCTTC
14,many,TRBV7-9,TRBJ2-1,NA,CASSLAGFDNEQFF,TGTGCCAGCAGCTTAGCGGGATTCGACAATGAGCAGTTCTTC
14,NA,TRBV27,TRBJ1-6,NA,CASGGALSNSPLHF,TGTGCCAGCGGAGGGGCCCTCAGTAATTCACCCCTCCACTTT
16,NA,TRBV21-1,TRBJ2-7,NA,CASRVQGSKVVSEQYF,TGTGCCAGCAGGGTTCAGGGGAGCAAGGTTGTCTCCGAGCAGTACTTC
14,many,TRBV5-1,TRBJ1-1,NA,CASSFEGQNTEAFF,TGCGCCAGCAGCTTTGAAGGACAGAACACTGAAGCTTTCTTT
15,many,TRBV5-5,TRBJ2-3,TRBD2,CASSSLAGYTDTQYF,TGTGCCAGCAGCTCACTAGCGGGATACACAGATACGCAGTATTTT
11,many,TRBV12-3/TRBV12-4,TRBJ2-3,NA,CASSKTDTQYF,TGTGCCAGCAGCAAAACAGATACGCAGTATTTT
16,many,TRBV9,TRBJ2-2,NA,CASSVEVGSNTGELFF,TGTGCCAGCAGCGTAGAGGTGGGATCCAACACCGGGGAGCTGTTTTTT
14,NA,TRBV18,TRBJ2-1,NA,CASSPGRTYNEQFF,TGTGCCAGCTCACCAGGCAGGACTTACAATGAGCAGTTCTTC
17,few,TRBV21-1,TRBJ2-7,NA,CASSKAPLAGTSYEQYF,TGTGCCAGCAGCAAAGCGCCTCTAGCGGGTACCTCCTACGAGCAGTACTTC